This paragraph reports one T cell receptor beta chain. Antigen unknown. This sample stems from a study of PD-1 blockade in mismatch repair-deficient tumors. Study at large: Patients had fewer than 15 mismatch repair-deficient cancer types and were previously treated and progressing. Study findings and constraints: Tumor-resident clones, often undetectable pretreatment in blood, expanded then contracted after pembrolizumab.

This CDR3 is 11 amino acids long. Germline CDR1 MDHEN, CDR2 SYDVKM. V was trimmed by 11 bases and J by 2 bases, leaving 10 bases between them. Generated by immunoSEQ multiplex PCR, the TCRdb table keeps only in-frame clones and is missing some. The table includes approximately 50,000 clones, around 73% detected once. The TCR-sequenced patients were three responders to pembrolizumab. The sequences come from peripheral blood, collected 4 weeks after starting pembrolizumab. The receptor was derived from an adult with mismatch repair-deficient cancer. This sequence joins TRBV28 and TRBJ2-7; tentatively, D is TRBD2 (6 bases). Written as DNA, the CDR3 is TGTGCCGGCGGGACGACCTACGAGCAGTACTTC. The encoded protein is CAGGTTYEQYF.